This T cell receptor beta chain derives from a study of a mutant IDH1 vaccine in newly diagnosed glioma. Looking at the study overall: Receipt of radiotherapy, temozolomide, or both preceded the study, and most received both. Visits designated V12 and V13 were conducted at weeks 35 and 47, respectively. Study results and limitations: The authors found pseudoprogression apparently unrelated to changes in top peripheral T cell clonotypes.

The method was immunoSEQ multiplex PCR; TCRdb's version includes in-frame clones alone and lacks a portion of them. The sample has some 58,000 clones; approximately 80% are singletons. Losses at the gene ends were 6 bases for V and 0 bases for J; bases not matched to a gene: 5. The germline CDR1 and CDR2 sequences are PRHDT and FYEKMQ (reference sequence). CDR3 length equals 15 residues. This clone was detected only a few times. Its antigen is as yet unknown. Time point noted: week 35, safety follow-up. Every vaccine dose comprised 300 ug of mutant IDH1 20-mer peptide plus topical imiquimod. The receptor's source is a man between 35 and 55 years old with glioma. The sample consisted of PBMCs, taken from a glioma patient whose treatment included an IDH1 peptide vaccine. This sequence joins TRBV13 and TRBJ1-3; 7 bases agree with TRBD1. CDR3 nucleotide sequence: TGTGCCAGCAGTTCCAACAGGGGCTCTGGAAACACCATATATTTT. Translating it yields CASSSNRGSGNTIYF.